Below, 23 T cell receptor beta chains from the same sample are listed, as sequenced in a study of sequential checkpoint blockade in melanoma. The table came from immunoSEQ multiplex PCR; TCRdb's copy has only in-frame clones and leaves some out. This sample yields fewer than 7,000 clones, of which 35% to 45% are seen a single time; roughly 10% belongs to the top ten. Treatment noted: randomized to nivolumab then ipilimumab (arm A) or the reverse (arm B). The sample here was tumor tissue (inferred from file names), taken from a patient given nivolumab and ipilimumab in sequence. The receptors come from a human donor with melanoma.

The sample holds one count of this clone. CDR3 region: CSAWTSGSYEQYF. Here the CDR3 DNA reads TGCAGCGCTTGGACTAGCGGGAGCTACGAGCAGTACTTC. The chain links TRBV29-1 to TRBJ2-7; 13 bases fit TRBD2. Trimming cost V 7 bases and J 3 bases; bases outside gene matches: 3. CDR1 is SQVTM, CDR2 ANQGSEA, per germline. The CDR3 sequence is 13 residues long.

Here the CDR3 DNA reads TGTGCCAGTAGTATAGTTGGCTTTACCAGCACAGATACGCAGTATTTT. Protein product: CASSIVGFTSTDTQYF. This chain joins TRBV19 and TRBJ2-3; D call uncertain. Deletions cut 1 base from V and 0 bases from J, with 11 bases between. This CDR3 is built from 16 residues. Germline V CDR1 and CDR2: LNHDA, SQIVND (reference sequence).

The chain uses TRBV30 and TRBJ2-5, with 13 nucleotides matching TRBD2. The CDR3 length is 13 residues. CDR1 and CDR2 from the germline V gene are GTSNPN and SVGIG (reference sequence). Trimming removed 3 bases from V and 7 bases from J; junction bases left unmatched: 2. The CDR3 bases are TGTGCCTGGAGACTAGCGGGAGGGGCGACCCAGTACTTC. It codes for CAWRLAGGATQYF.

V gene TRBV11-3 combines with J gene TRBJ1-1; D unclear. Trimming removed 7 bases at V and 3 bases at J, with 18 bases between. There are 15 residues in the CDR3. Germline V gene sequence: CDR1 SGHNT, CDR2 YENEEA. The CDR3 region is CASTRRPGRDTEAFF. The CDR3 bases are TGTGCCAGCACCCGGAGACCCGGGCGGGACACTGAAGCTTTCTTT. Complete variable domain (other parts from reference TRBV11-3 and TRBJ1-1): EAGVVQSPRYKIIEKKQPVAFWCNPISGHNTLYWYLQNLGQGPELLIRYENEEAVDDSQLPKDRFSAERLKGVDSTLKIQPAELGDSAVYLCASTRRPGRDTEAFFGQGTRLTVV.

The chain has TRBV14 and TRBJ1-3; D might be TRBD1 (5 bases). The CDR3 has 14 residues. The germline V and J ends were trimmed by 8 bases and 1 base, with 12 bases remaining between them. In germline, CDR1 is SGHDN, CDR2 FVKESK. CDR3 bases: TGTGCCAGCGGCAATCGGGGGTCTGGAAACACCATATATTTT. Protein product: CASGNRGSGNTIYF. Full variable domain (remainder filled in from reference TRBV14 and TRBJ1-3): EAGVTQFPSHSVIEKGQTVTLRCDPISGHDNLYWYRRVMGKEIKFLLHFVKESKQDESGMPNNRFLAERTGGTYSTLKVQPAELEDSGVYFCASGNRGSGNTIYFGEGSWLTVV.

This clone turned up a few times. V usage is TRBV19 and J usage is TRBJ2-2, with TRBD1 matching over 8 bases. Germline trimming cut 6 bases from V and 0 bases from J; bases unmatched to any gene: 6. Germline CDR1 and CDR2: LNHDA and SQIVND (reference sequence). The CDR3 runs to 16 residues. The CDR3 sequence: CASSFTGGSNTGELFF. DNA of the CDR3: TGTGCCAGTAGCTTCACAGGGGGGTCGAACACCGGGGAGCTGTTTTTT.

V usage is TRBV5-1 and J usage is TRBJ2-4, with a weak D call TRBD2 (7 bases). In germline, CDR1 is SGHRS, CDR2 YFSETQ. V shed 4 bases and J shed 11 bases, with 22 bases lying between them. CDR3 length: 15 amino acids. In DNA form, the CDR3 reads TGCGCCAGCAGCGGGGGGGGCCGGGATTCCTCACTTCAGTACTTC. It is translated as CASSGGGRDSSLQYF.

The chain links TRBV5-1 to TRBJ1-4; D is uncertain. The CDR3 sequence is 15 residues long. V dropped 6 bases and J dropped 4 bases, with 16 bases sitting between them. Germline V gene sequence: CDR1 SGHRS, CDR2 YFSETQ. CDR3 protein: CASNPMGVDNEKLFF. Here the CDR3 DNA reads TGCGCCAGCAACCCGATGGGAGTAGATAATGAAAAACTGTTTTTT. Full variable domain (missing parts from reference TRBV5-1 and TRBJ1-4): KAGVTQTPRYLIKTRGQQVTLSCSPISGHRSVSWYQQTPGQGLQFLFEYFSETQRNKGNFPGRFSGRQFSNSRSEMNVSTLELGDSALYLCASNPMGVDNEKLFFGSGTQLSVL.

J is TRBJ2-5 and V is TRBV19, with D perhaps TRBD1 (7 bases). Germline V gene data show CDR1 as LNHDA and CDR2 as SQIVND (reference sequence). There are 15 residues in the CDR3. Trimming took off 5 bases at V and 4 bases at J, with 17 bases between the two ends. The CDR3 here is CASSQVAGGLETQYF. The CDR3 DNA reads TGTGCCAGTAGTCAGGTAGCAGGGGGGTTAGAGACCCAGTACTTC.

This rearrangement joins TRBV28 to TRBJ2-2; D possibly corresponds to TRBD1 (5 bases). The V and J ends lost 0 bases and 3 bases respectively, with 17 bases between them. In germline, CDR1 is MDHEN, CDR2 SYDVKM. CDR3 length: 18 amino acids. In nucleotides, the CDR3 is TGTGCCAGCAGTTTATGGAGAAGGACACGTCCGTACACCGGGGAGCTGTTTTTT. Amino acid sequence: CASSLWRRTRPYTGELFF.

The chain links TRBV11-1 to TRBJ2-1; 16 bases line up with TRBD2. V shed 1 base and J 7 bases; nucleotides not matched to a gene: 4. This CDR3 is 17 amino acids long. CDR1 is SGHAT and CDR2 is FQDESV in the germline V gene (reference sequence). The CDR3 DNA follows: TGTGCCAGCAGCTTAGAGGGACTAGCGGGAGGGATAAATGAGCAGTTCTTC. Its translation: CASSLEGLAGGINEQFF. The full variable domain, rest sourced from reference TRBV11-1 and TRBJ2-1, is EAEVAQSPRYKITEKSQAVAFWCDPISGHATLYWYRQILGQGPELLVQFQDESVVDDSQLPKDRFSAERLKGVDSTLKIQPAELGDSAMYLCASSLEGLAGGINEQFFGPGTRLTVL.

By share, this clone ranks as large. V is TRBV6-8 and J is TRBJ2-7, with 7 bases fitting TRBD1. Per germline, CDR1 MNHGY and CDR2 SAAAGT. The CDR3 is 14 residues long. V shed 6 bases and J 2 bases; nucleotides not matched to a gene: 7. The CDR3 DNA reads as TGTGCCAGCAGGGACTGGGACAGCCCCTACGAGCAGTACTTC. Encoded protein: CASRDWDSPYEQYF.

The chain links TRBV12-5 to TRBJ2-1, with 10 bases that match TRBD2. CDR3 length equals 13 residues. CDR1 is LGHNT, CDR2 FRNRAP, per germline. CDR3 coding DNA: TGTGCCAGAGAGCGGGAGGGCCTGCCCGAGCAGTTCTTC. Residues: CAREREGLPEQFF.

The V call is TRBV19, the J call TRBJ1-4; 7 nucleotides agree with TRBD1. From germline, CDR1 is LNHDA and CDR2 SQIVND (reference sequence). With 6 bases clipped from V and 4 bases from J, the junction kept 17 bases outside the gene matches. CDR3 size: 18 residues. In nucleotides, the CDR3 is TGTGCCAGTAGCCCTCCGACAGGGCCACCGACTTATAATGAAAAACTGTTTTTT. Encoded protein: CASSPPTGPPTYNEKLFF. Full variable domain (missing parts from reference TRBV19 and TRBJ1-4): DGGITQSPKYLFRKEGQNVTLSCEQNLNHDAMYWYRQDPGQGLRLIYYSQIVNDFQKGDIAEGYSVSREKKESFPLTVTSAQKNPTAFYLCASSPPTGPPTYNEKLFFGSGTQLSVL.

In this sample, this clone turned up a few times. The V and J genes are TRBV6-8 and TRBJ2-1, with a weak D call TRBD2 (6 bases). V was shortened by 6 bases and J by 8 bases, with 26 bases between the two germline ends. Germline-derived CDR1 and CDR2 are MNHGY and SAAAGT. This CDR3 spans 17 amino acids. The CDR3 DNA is TGTGCCAGCAGACAATCCCTCGGACGGAGGGGTGAGCATGAGCAGTTCTTC. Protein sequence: CASRQSLGRRGEHEQFF.

CDR3 nucleotide sequence: TGTGCCAGCTCACCGGACTTAAGCTCCTACAATGAGCAGTTCTTC. This gives the protein CASSPDLSSYNEQFF. The V call is TRBV18, the J call TRBJ2-1, with a possible D match to TRBD2 (5 bases). V gave up 3 bases and J gave up 0 bases, with 9 bases separating them. The germline CDR1 and CDR2 sequences are KGHSH and LQKENI. The CDR3 consists of 15 residues.

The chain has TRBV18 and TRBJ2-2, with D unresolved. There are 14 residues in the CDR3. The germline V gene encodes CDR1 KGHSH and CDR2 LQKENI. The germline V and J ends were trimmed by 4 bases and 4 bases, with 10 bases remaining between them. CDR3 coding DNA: TGTGCCAGCTCACAGGGAATGGGCACCGGGGAGCTGTTTTTT. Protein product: CASSQGMGTGELFF. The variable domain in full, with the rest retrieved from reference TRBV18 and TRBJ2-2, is NAGVMQNPRHLVRRRGQEARLRCSPMKGHSHVYWYRQLPEEGLKFMVYLQKENIIDESGMPKERFSAEFPKEGPSILRIQQVVRGDSAAYFCASSQGMGTGELFFGEGSRLTVL.

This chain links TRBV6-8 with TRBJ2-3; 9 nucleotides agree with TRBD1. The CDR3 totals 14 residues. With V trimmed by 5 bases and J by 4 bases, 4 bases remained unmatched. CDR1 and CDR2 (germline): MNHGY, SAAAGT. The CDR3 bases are TGTGCCAGCAGTCTGACAGGGGGATCAGATACGCAGTATTTT. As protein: CASSLTGGSDTQYF.

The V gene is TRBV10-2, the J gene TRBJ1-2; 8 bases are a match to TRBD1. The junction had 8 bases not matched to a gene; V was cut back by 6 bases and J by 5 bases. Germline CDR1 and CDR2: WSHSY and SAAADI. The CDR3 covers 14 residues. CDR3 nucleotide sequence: TGCGCCAGCAGGGCCGGGACAGGCGGTTATGGCTACACCTTC. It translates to CASRAGTGGYGYTF.

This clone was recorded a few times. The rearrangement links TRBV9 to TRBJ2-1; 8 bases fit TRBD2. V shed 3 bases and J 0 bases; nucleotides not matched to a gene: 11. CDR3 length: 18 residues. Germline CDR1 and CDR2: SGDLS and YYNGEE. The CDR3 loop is CASSASFLSGSSYNEQFF. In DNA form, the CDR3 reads TGTGCCAGCAGCGCATCCTTTTTGAGCGGGAGCTCCTACAATGAGCAGTTCTTC.

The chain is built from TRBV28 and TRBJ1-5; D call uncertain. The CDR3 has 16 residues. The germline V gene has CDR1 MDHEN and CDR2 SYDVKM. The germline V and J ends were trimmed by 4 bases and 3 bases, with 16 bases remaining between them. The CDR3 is CASSSGSVTYNQPQHF. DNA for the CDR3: TGTGCCAGCAGTTCTGGGTCGGTGACTTACAATCAGCCCCAGCATTTT.

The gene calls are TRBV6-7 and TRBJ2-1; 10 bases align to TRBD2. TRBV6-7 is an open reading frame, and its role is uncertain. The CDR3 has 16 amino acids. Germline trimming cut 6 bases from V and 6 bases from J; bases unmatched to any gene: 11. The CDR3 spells CASSRKPGLASNEQFF. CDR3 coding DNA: TGTGCCAGCAGCCGCAAACCGGGACTAGCGAGCAATGAGCAGTTCTTC.

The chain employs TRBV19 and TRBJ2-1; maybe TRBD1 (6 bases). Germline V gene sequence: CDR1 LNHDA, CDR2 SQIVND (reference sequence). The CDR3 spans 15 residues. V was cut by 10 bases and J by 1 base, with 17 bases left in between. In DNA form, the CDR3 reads TGTGCCACGGAGGCCCCGGACAGTTCCTACAATGAGCAGTTCTTC. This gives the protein CATEAPDSSYNEQFF.